This record concerns one TCR beta chain sequence. Assay: immunoSEQ multiplex PCR; the TCRdb copy retains only in-frame clones and omits some. Of 55,000 to 65,000 clones listed, about 92% are singletons. Trimming shortened V by 0 bases and J by 0 bases, and 9 bases separated the two germline ends. The CDR3 extends over 15 amino acids. CDR1 and CDR2 from the germline V gene are LGHNA and YSLEER. This entry comes from a study of T cell changes during pregnancy in multiple sclerosis. This clonotype was sampled from a female donor with multiple sclerosis, enrolled in a pregnancy study. The sample here was peripheral blood, taken after pregnancy. The chain has TRBV4-3 and TRBJ2-7; D is possibly TRBD1 (5 bases). CDR3 sequence: CASSQDWQGSYEQYF. The CDR3 nucleotides are TGCGCCAGCAGCCAAGATTGGCAGGGCTCCTACGAGCAGTACTTC.